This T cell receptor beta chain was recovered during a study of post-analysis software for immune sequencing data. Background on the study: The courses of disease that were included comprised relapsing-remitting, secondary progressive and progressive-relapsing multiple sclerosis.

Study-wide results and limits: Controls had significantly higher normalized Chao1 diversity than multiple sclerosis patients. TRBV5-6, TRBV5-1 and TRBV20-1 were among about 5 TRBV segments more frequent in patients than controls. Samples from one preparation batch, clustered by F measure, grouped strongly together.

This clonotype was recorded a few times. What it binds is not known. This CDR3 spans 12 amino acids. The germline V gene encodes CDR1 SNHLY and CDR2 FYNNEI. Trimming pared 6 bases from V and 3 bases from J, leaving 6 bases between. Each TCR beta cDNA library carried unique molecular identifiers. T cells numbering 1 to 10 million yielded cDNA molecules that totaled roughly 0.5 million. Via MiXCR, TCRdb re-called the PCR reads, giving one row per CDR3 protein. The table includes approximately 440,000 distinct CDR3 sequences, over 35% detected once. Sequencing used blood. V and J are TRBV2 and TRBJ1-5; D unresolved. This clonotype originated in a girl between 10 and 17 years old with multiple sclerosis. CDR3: CASRKINQPQHF. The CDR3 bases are TGTGCCAGCAGAAAAATCAATCAGCCCCAGCATTTT.